A selection of T cell receptor beta chains follows, all from one sample in a study of radiation and T cells in renal cell carcinoma. The data were produced by immunoSEQ multiplex PCR, yet TCRdb's version contains in-frame clones alone and is incomplete. The repertoire consists of around 70,000 clones, with over 80% occurring once and the leading ten covering around 5.5%. The source was blood, collected from a patient whose treatment included radiotherapy and nephrectomy. The receptors stem from a man aged 55 to 70 with renal cell carcinoma. Each CDR3 is given with its conserved first and last residue. A D gene is named only where the DNA matches it firmly. The size of a clone is reported for some rows only, either as once, few or many, or as a class for expanded clones.

>TRBV18|.|.|TRBJ2-3
TGTGCCAGCTCCCCTGGGCAATCTAGCACAGATACGCAGTATTTT
CASSPGQSSTDTQYF
>TRBV11-2|.|TRBD2|TRBJ2-1
TGTGCCAGCAGCTCCGGGACTAGCGGGAGTGGAGAGCAGTTCTTC
CASSSGTSGSGEQFF
>TRBV6-1|.|.|TRBJ2-1
TGTGCCAGCACCACGGGCGGACCCTACAATGAGCAGTTCTTC
CASTTGGPYNEQFF
>TRBV6-1|.|.|TRBJ2-1
TGTGCCAGCTCTGAGGTGGGGGTCTCCTACAATGAGCAGTTCTTC
CASSEVGVSYNEQFF
>TRBV25-1|.|TRBD1|TRBJ1-5
TGTGCCAGCAGTGAATCTGGGACAGGGGGCAAAGCCCAGCATTTT
CASSESGTGGKAQHF
>TRBV10-1|.|TRBD1|TRBJ2-7
TGCGCCAGCAGTGAGTACAGGGGGGCTAACGAGCAGTACTTC
CASSEYRGANEQYF
>TRBV2|.|.|TRBJ2-2
TGTGCCAGCAGTGAAGAGGGAAGGATGTTGGCCGGGGAGCTGTTTTTT
CASSEEGRMLAGELFF
>TRBV30|.|.|TRBJ2-3
TGTGCCTGTAGTTCACAGGATACGCAGTATTTT
CACSSQDTQYF
>TRBV28|.|.|TRBJ2-7
TGTGCCAGCAGTTTCCGGGGCGGATCCTACGAGCAGTACTTC
CASSFRGGSYEQYF
>TRBV18|.|TRBD2|TRBJ2-2
TGTGCCAGCTCACCAGCCGGGGGGTCGGACACCGGGGAGCTGTTTTTT
CASSPAGGSDTGELFF
>TRBV19|.|TRBD1|TRBJ2-7
TGTGCCAGTAGTATAGCGGCGACAGGGCCCAACGAGCAGTACTTC
CASSIAATGPNEQYF
>TRBV5-1|.|TRBD1|TRBJ2-3
TGCGCCAGCAGCTTTGGACAGGGGGTGATCACAGATACGCAGTATTTT
CASSFGQGVITDTQYF
>TRBV27|once|.|TRBJ1-1
TGTGCCAGCAGTTTGTCGCAAGTTCTTACCACTGAAGCTTTCTTT
CASSLSQVLTTEAFF
>TRBV5-1|.|.|TRBJ2-6
TGCGCCAGCAGCTTGGGGGCAGCGTCCTCTGGGGCCAACGTCCTGACTTTC
CASSLGAASSGANVLTF
>TRBV27|few|TRBD2|TRBJ2-3
TGTGCCAGCAGTTTCCGGCTAGCGGGGCCCACTCTCACAGATACGCAGTATTTT
CASSFRLAGPTLTDTQYF
>TRBV7-9|.|TRBD2|TRBJ2-3
TGTGCCAGCAGACAGCGGGAGGTTAGAGATACGCAGTATTTT
CASRQREVRDTQYF
>TRBV9|.|.|TRBJ2-2
TGTGCCAGCAGCAAAGCCGGGGGAACCGGGGAGCTGTTTTTT
CASSKAGGTGELFF
>TRBV10-3|.|.|TRBJ2-3
TGTGCCATCAGGGGGACCTCTCTCGGGTCAGATACGCAGTATTTT
CAIRGTSLGSDTQYF
>TRBV7-9|.|.|TRBJ2-5
TGTGCCAGCAGCTTCGGTGAGGCGGGGCGTGAGACCCAGTACTTC
CASSFGEAGRETQYF
>TRBV28|once|TRBD1|TRBJ2-3
TGTGCCAGCAGTAAGACAGGGGAAGGCACAGATACGCAGTATTTT
CASSKTGEGTDTQYF
>TRBV5-8|.|.|TRBJ2-4
TGTGCCAGCAGCTCTCAACCCTCCCCGGAGGAAAACATTCAGTACTTC
CASSSQPSPEENIQYF
>TRBV18|.|TRBD2|TRBJ2-1
TGTGCCAGCTCACCCGAGACTAGCGGATACAATGAGCAGTTCTTC
CASSPETSGYNEQFF
>TRBV30|once|TRBD1|TRBJ1-6
TGTGCCTGGGCCGGGACAGGGGATTCACCCCTCCACTTT
CAWAGTGDSPLHF
>TRBV7-8|.|TRBD2|TRBJ2-3
TGTGCCAGCAGCTCCCGACTAGCGACCAGCACAGATACGCAGTATTTT
CASSSRLATSTDTQYF
>TRBV7-2|.|TRBD2|TRBJ2-1
TGTGCCAGCAGCTGGGGGGGACTAGCGGGTTACAATGAGCAGTTCTTC
CASSWGGLAGYNEQFF
>TRBV5-1|.|TRBD1|TRBJ2-7
TGCGCCAGCAGCTTTCGGGACAGGAGGGGATACGAGCAGTACTTC
CASSFRDRRGYEQYF
>TRBV19|.|TRBD2|TRBJ2-3
TGTGCCAGTAGTGTCGTTCTTAGCGGGGGCACAGATACGCAGTATTTT
CASSVVLSGGTDTQYF
>TRBV19|few|TRBD1|TRBJ1-2
TGTGCCAGTACCATATCTAGCTTGACAACAGGGGGGACTGGCTATGGCTACACCTTC
CASTISSLTTGGTGYGYTF
>TRBV21-1|.|.|TRBJ1-4
TGTGCCAGCAGCAAAGAGGGGGGTGGGTTCGAAAAACTGTTTTTT
CASSKEGGGFEKLFF
>TRBV27|.|.|TRBJ1-1
TGTGCCAGCAGTTTATCGAGAGGGGGGGGAACTGAAGCTTTCTTT
CASSLSRGGGTEAFF
>TRBV6-1|.|.|TRBJ1-2
TGTGCCAGCAGCCCCGGGGAGGGGAGGGACTATGGCTACACCTTC
CASSPGEGRDYGYTF
>TRBV6-5|.|.|TRBJ2-7
TGTGCCAGCAGTTACTCGGCCTTAGGCTCCTACGAGCAGTACTTC
CASSYSALGSYEQYF
>TRBV20-1|.|.|TRBJ2-7
TGCAGTGCCCGGTCCACTAGGAGGCAGTACTTC
CSARSTRRQYF
>TRBV19|.|.|TRBJ1-5
TGTGCCAGTAGCGGACTCAATCAGCCCCAGCATTTT
CASSGLNQPQHF
>TRBV18|.|.|TRBJ1-4
TGTGCCAGCTGCCGGGACCCTAATGAAAAACTGTTTTTT
CASCRDPNEKLFF
>TRBV5-1|.|.|TRBJ2-7
TGCGCCAGCAGCTTAGGCAGTCCCTACGAGCAGTACTTC
CASSLGSPYEQYF
>TRBV5-1|.|.|TRBJ1-4
TGCGCCAGCAGCTGGGGGGTTGGTACGAATGAAAAACTGTTTTTT
CASSWGVGTNEKLFF
>TRBV27|.|.|TRBJ1-1
TGTGCCAGCAGTTTATCGGGGAACGCAGCTTTCTTT
CASSLSGNAAFF
>TRBV29-1|many|.|TRBJ1-1
TGCAGCGTTGTCGCTCAGGTTGAAGCTTTCTTT
CSVVAQVEAFF
>TRBV5-6|once|.|TRBJ2-5
TGTGCCAGCAGTTTTTTAGCGGAAGAGACCCAGTACTTC
CASSFLAEETQYF
>TRBV20-1|.|.|TRBJ1-2
TGCAGTGCTAGGCCGGGGGTAGGGTACACCTTC
CSARPGVGYTF
>TRBV21-1|.|.|TRBJ1-5
TGTGCCAGCAGCAAAGAAGGACAGGGCAATCAGCCCCAGCATTTT
CASSKEGQGNQPQHF
>TRBV6-1|.|.|TRBJ2-7
TGTGCCAGCAGTGAGCAGCCGGGCTACGAGCAGTACTTC
CASSEQPGYEQYF
>TRBV14|.|TRBD1|TRBJ1-4
TGTGCCAGCAGCCTCCACTGGGACAGGGAACAAACCATTGAAAAACTGTTTTTT
CASSLHWDREQTIEKLFF
>TRBV5-4|.|.|TRBJ2-5
TGTGCCAGCAGCCGGGGGACTGAAGTAGGGGAGACCCAGTACTTC
CASSRGTEVGETQYF
>TRBV2|.|.|TRBJ2-7
TGTGCCAGCAGTGACGGTGTTCTTACCTACGAGCAGTACTTC
CASSDGVLTYEQYF
>TRBV7-9|.|.|TRBJ2-7
TGTGCCAGCAGCTTATTCTCCATGCCGTCCTACGAGCAGTACTTC
CASSLFSMPSYEQYF
>TRBV4-3|.|TRBD2|TRBJ2-5
TGCGCCAGCAGCCAAAAACTAGCGGGACAGGAGACCCAGTACTTC
CASSQKLAGQETQYF
>TRBV7-8|.|.|TRBJ1-2
TGTGCCAGCAGCTTAAGGGACGCAGGGAGTGGCTACACCTTC
CASSLRDAGSGYTF
>TRBV11-1|once|.|TRBJ2-3
TGTGCCAGCAGTCGCAGACTAAGCACAGATACGCAGTATTTT
CASSRRLSTDTQYF
>TRBV19|.|.|TRBJ1-5
TGTGCCAGTAGTCACCAATCCGGGGGCGATCAGCCCCAGCATTTT
CASSHQSGGDQPQHF
>TRBV11-2|.|TRBD2|TRBJ2-1
TGTGCCAGCAGCTTAGATTCGTGGATAGCGGGAGGGTTGACCTACAATGAGCAGTTCTTC
CASSLDSWIAGGLTYNEQFF
>TRBV19|few|TRBD1|TRBJ1-1
TGTGCCAGTAGTATCGGACAGGGGGCCGGTACTGAAGCTTTCTTT
CASSIGQGAGTEAFF
>TRBV6-5|.|TRBD1|TRBJ2-2
TGTGCCAGCAGTTACTCCCTTACAGGGGCCACCGGGGAGCTGTTTTTT
CASSYSLTGATGELFF
>TRBV6-1|.|.|TRBJ2-1
TGTGCCAGCAGTGATTTGGGGCGGGGCGAGCAGTTCTTC
CASSDLGRGEQFF
>TRBV19|once|.|TRBJ2-7
TGTGCCAGTAGTATAGGGGGCAACGAGCAGTACTTC
CASSIGGNEQYF
>TRBV2|.|TRBD2|TRBJ2-5
TGTGCCAGTAAAACGGCCGGACTAGCGGGATCCTTATACTTC
CASKTAGLAGSLYF
>TRBV7-9|once|TRBD2|TRBJ2-1
TGTGCCAGCAGCTCCCCGGGACTAGCGGGAGGTGGTGAGCAGTTCTTC
CASSSPGLAGGGEQFF
>TRBV18|.|TRBD1|TRBJ2-6
TGTGCCAGCTCACCAGTCGGACAGGGGGCCTCTGGGGCCAACGTCCTGACTTTC
CASSPVGQGASGANVLTF